The clone carrying this T cell receptor (beta chain) has just one count. The data originate from a study of CD8 T cells in Susac syndrome. Roughly 0.45 to 1 ug RNA was reverse transcribed with random hexamers. TCRdb reprocessed the immunoSEQ multiplex PCR reads with MiXCR, giving one entry per CDR3 protein. The table lists some 63,000 distinct CDR3 sequences, around 96% of them singletons. Deletions cut 0 bases from V and 6 bases from J, with 5 bases between. The germline gives CDR1 LGHDT, CDR2 YNNKEL (reference sequence). The CDR3 has 13 amino acids. The V gene is TRBV3-1, the J gene TRBJ1-4, with D unclear. This sequence was found in a human donor with multiple sclerosis. Material for sequencing was CD8+ T cells from PBMCs. The CDR3 nucleotides read TGTGCCAGCAGCCAAGATCTTGATGAAAAACTGTTTTTT. Protein: CASSQDLDEKLFF.